A selection of T cell receptor beta chains follows, all from one sample in a study of shared clonotypes between healthy human individuals. The table came from immunoSEQ multiplex PCR; TCRdb's copy has only in-frame clones and leaves some out. The sample yields around 600,000 clones, 98% seen once. Specimen: naive CD8+ T cells sorted from blood. The source is a man aged 25-40 years in good health. CDR3s include the opening cysteine and the closing phenylalanine or tryptophan. The order of the fields is V gene, D gene, clone size, J gene, CDR3 DNA, CDR3 protein. The D gene is left open where the match is weak. Clone size is stated in some rows and not others, as once, few, many or a class when expanded.

TRBV7-6	TRBD2	.	TRBJ2-3	TGTGCCAGCAGCTTAGGGGAGGGTCCAGATACGCAGTATTTT	CASSLGEGPDTQYF
TRBV14	.	.	TRBJ2-1	TGTGCCAGCAGCCAAGTCGCCTACGGCAATGAGCAGTTCTTC	CASSQVAYGNEQFF
TRBV27	.	.	TRBJ2-1	TGTGCCAGCAGAGGGGTCTTCAATGAGCAGTTCTTC	CASRGVFNEQFF
TRBV11-2	TRBD1	.	TRBJ2-7	TGTGCCAGCAGCTTGGGGACAGGGGCCTACGAGCAGTACTTC	CASSLGTGAYEQYF
TRBV9	.	.	TRBJ1-2	TGTGCCAGCAGCGCCACAGGAGCTAACTATGGCTACACCTTC	CASSATGANYGYTF
TRBV4-1	.	.	TRBJ1-1	TGCGCCAGCAGCCAAGTTCACAGAAGGAACACTGAAGCTTTCTTT	CASSQVHRRNTEAFF
TRBV29-1	TRBD2	once	TRBJ2-3	TGCAGCGTTGGTAGGCCCCTAGCGGGAGGGTACACAGATACGCAGTATTTT	CSVGRPLAGGYTDTQYF
TRBV11-2	.	.	TRBJ2-1	TGTGCCAGCAGCTTAGAGTTTCGATTCTCCTACAATGAGCAGTTCTTC	CASSLEFRFSYNEQFF
TRBV5-1	.	.	TRBJ2-7	TGCGCCAGCAGCTTGGTCCGGGCTTACTCCTACGAGCAGTACTTC	CASSLVRAYSYEQYF
TRBV5-5	.	.	TRBJ2-7	TGTGCCAGCAGCTTGGAAGGGTCTTCCTACGAGCAGTACTTC	CASSLEGSSYEQYF
TRBV10-3	TRBD1	.	TRBJ2-7	TGTGCCATCAGCTCGCCGGGACAGATCTACGAGCAGTACTTC	CAISSPGQIYEQYF
TRBV19	.	.	TRBJ1-1	TGTGCCAGTAGTATTGTCCCCGGGATCGCTGAAGCTTTCTTT	CASSIVPGIAEAFF
TRBV4-1	.	.	TRBJ2-1	TGCGCCAGCAGCCAACGGTACAATGAGCAGTTCTTC	CASSQRYNEQFF
TRBV7-3	.	.	TRBJ2-1	TGTGCCAGCAGCTTTGACGGGAATGAGCAGTTCTTC	CASSFDGNEQFF
TRBV29-1	TRBD2	.	TRBJ2-1	TGCAGCGTTGAAGATGAGGGCGGGAGTTTCTACAATGAGCAGTTCTTC	CSVEDEGGSFYNEQFF
TRBV7-9	TRBD2	.	TRBJ2-7	TGTGCCAGCAGCCTCTTAGCGGGAGCTCACAACGAGCAGTACTTC	CASSLLAGAHNEQYF
TRBV9	TRBD2	.	TRBJ2-1	TGTGCCAGCGGGGGAGGGCTAGACAATGAGCAGTTCTTC	CASGGGLDNEQFF
TRBV7-8	.	.	TRBJ2-7	TGTGCCAGCAGCACCCGGGCCCCCGTTTACGAGCAGTACTTC	CASSTRAPVYEQYF
TRBV27	.	.	TRBJ1-1	TGTGCCAGCAGTGGATACCGGGGCACTGAAGCTTTCTTT	CASSGYRGTEAFF
TRBV4-1	.	.	TRBJ2-7	TGCGCCAGCAGCCAAGACTCAGTGGGTGGGGACTACGAGCAGTACTTC	CASSQDSVGGDYEQYF
TRBV13	TRBD2	.	TRBJ2-1	TGTGCCAGCAGCTCTAGGACTAGCGGCAATGAGCAGTTCTTC	CASSSRTSGNEQFF
TRBV13	.	.	TRBJ2-7	TGTGCCAGCAGCCCTGACAACTCCTACGAGCAGTACTTC	CASSPDNSYEQYF
TRBV29-1	TRBD1	once	TRBJ2-2	TGCAGCGTTTTGACAGGGGACGGGGAGCTGTTTTTT	CSVLTGDGELFF
TRBV10-2	.	.	TRBJ2-1	TGCGCCACCGGGTCGGGGAGCTCCTACAATGAGCAGTTCTTC	CATGSGSSYNEQFF
TRBV19	.	.	TRBJ1-4	TGTGCCAGTAGTGTACAACAGGGCAGAGGTGAAAAACTGTTTTTT	CASSVQQGRGEKLFF
TRBV27	.	.	TRBJ1-2	TGTGCCAGCAGTGACCGGGCCCGATATGGCTACACCTTC	CASSDRARYGYTF
TRBV28	TRBD1	.	TRBJ2-2	TGTGCCAGCTTAAGGACAGGGATTGGGAACACCGGGGAGCTGTTTTTT	CASLRTGIGNTGELFF
TRBV6-5	.	.	TRBJ1-5	TGTGCCAGCAGTCAAACTAGCAATCAGCCCCAGCATTTT	CASSQTSNQPQHF
TRBV29-1	TRBD1	.	TRBJ1-2	TGCAGCGTTGTACGCCGGGACAGCACCAACTATGGCTACACCTTC	CSVVRRDSTNYGYTF
TRBV4-3	.	.	TRBJ2-1	TGCGCCAGCAGCCCCCAGGCACTGCCTTATGAGCAGTTCTTC	CASSPQALPYEQFF
TRBV7-9	.	.	TRBJ1-1	TGTGCCAGCAGGATTTCGAGCATGTCGGCCGAAGCTTTCTTT	CASRISSMSAEAFF
TRBV19	.	.	TRBJ2-7	TGTGCCAGTACCCCTACAGGGAGCTCCTACGAGCAGTACTTC	CASTPTGSSYEQYF
TRBV25-1	.	.	TRBJ2-2	TGTGCCAGCAGTGAATTGACCGGCGCGAACACCGGGGAGCTGTTTTTT	CASSELTGANTGELFF
TRBV28	.	.	TRBJ2-1	TGTGCCAGCAGATTACTAGCAGGCTCCTACAATGAGCAGTTCTTC	CASRLLAGSYNEQFF
TRBV9	TRBD1	.	TRBJ2-1	TGTGCCAGCAGCGTAGCTGGGACAGGCCGGAATGAGCAGTTCTTC	CASSVAGTGRNEQFF
TRBV19	TRBD2	.	TRBJ2-7	TGTGCCAGTAGTATAGGTCCCAGCGGGGCCGAATACGAGCAGTACTTC	CASSIGPSGAEYEQYF
TRBV5-1	TRBD1	.	TRBJ2-1	TGCGCCAGCAGCGGGGGACAGGGGCGCAGGAATGAGCAGTTCTTC	CASSGGQGRRNEQFF
TRBV6-6	.	.	TRBJ1-4	TGTGCCAGCAGTTGGGACAACGGGGCTAATGAAAAACTGTTTTTT	CASSWDNGANEKLFF
TRBV30	TRBD2	.	TRBJ2-7	TGTGCCTGGAGCTTCTCAGCGGGAGGCTCCTACGAGCAGTACTTC	CAWSFSAGGSYEQYF
TRBV20-1	.	.	TRBJ2-3	TGCAGTGTAACTAGACAAGATACGCAGTATTTT	CSVTRQDTQYF
TRBV11-2	.	.	TRBJ2-1	TGTGCCAGCAGCTTAGAATCCTACAATGAGCAGTTCTTC	CASSLESYNEQFF
TRBV27	.	.	TRBJ1-4	TGTGCCAGCAGTTTATTAGGGAGTGATGAAAAACTGTTTTTT	CASSLLGSDEKLFF